This T cell receptor beta chain was sequenced for a study of T-cell memory formation after mild COVID-19. Study-level findings and limits: Pre-infection memory contained some responding clones, which suggested that cross-reactive memory had joined.

This clonotype was counted at least ten times. What it binds is not known. CDR1 LNHDA and CDR2 SQIVND come from the germline V gene (reference sequence). CDR3 length: 14 amino acids. Trimming left V 7 bases short and J 2 bases short, with 14 bases between. TCRdb fed the 5' RACE reads into MiXCR, producing one record per CDR3 protein. The table includes 350,000 to 450,000 distinct CDR3 sequences, about 19% detected once. V is TRBV19 and J is TRBJ1-1, with D unresolved. The specimen sequenced was PBMCs or a T cell subset sorted from them (not recorded which). This sequence originates from an adult woman who had mild COVID-19 (a few samples of this study predate the infection). Cell type and time point are not known. CDR3 DNA sequence: TGTGCCAGTATAAACACGGAAGGTAACACTGAAGCTTTCTTT. It is translated as CASINTEGNTEAFF. Using reference TRBV19 and TRBJ1-1 for the parts outside the CDR3, the full variable domain is DGGITQSPKYLFRKEGQNVTLSCEQNLNHDAMYWYRQDPGQGLRLIYYSQIVNDFQKGDIAEGYSVSREKKESFPLTVTSAQKNPTAFYLCASINTEGNTEAFFGQGTRLTVV.